Ten or more counts support the clone carrying this T cell receptor (beta chain). The antigen is undetermined. These data come from a study of beta chain features in type 1 diabetes. Study background: The number of sorted cells examined across all samples was some 99,000,000. Study-level points and caveats: TCRB CDR3s from Type 1 diabetes patients were moderately but significantly shorter in all four CD4+ subsets.

V was shortened by 4 bases and J by 0 bases, with 6 bases between the two germline ends. The CDR3 is 13 residues long. Looked up from germline, CDR1 is LNHDA and CDR2 is SQIVND (reference sequence). TCRB transcripts that were expressed got sequenced, as all of the isolated RNA had been reverse transcribed. The assay was immunoSEQ multiplex PCR, and TCRdb's table has in-frame clones only and misses some. The sample has some 370,000 clones; roughly a tenth are singletons. The TCR was taken from a man aged 30 to 45 with type 1 diabetes. The specimen was central memory CD4+ T cells from blood. The V gene is TRBV19, the J gene TRBJ1-1, with a weak D call TRBD1 (5 bases). DNA for the CDR3: TGTGCCAGTAGTAGGGACGTGAACACTGAAGCTTTCTTT. Protein product: CASSRDVNTEAFF.